The clone carrying this T cell receptor beta chain was counted once. This record comes from a study of control samples from healthy donors and cancer patients. Repertoires were generated with immunoSEQ multiplex PCR, while TCRdb's copy carries only in-frame clones and drops some. Among tens of thousands of clones listed, about four fifths were seen once. The receptor's source is a man aged 65 to 85 with lung cancer. Sequencing was done on a sample of PBMCs.

The CDR3 region has the DNA TGCGCCAGCAGCCAAGTATTTACAGGTTACACCGGGGAGCTGTTTTTT. It yields the protein CASSQVFTGYTGELFF. The chain is built from TRBV4-1 and TRBJ2-2; D may be TRBD1 (5 bases). This CDR3 comprises 16 residues. Germline V gives CDR1 MGHRA, CDR2 YSYEKL. V gave up 1 base and J gave up 3 bases, with 12 bases separating them.